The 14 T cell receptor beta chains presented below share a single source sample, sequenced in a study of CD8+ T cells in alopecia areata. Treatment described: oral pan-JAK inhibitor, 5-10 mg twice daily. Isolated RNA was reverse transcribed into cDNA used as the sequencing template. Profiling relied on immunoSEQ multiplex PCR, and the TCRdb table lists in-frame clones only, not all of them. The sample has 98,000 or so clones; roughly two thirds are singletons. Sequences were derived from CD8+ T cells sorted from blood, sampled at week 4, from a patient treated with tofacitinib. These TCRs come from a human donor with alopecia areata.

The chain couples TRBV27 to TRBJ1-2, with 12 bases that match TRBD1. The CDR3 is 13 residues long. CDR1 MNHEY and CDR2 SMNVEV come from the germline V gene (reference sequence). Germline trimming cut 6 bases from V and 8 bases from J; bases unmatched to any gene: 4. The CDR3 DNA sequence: TGTGCCAGCAGGGGACAGGGGGCGCGGGGCTACACCTTC. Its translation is CASRGQGARGYTF.

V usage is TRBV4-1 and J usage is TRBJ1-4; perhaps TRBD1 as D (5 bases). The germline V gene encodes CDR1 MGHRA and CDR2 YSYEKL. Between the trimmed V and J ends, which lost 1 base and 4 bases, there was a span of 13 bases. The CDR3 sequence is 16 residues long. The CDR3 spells CASSQVFTGGNEKLFF. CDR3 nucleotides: TGCGCCAGCAGCCAAGTCTTCACGGGGGGTAATGAAAAACTGTTTTTT.

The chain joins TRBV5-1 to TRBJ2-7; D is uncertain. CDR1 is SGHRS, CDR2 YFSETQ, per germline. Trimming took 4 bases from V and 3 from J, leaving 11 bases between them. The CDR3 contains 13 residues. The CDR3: CASSPFQGYEQYF. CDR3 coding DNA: TGCGCCAGCAGCCCCTTTCAAGGCTACGAGCAGTACTTC.

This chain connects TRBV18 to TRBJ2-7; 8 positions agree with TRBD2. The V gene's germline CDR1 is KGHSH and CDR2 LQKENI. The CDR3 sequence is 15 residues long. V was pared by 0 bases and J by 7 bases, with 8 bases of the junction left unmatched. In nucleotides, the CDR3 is TGTGCCAGCTCACCACCGGTCGGGGGGGCACGGGAGCAGTACTTC. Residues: CASSPPVGGAREQYF.

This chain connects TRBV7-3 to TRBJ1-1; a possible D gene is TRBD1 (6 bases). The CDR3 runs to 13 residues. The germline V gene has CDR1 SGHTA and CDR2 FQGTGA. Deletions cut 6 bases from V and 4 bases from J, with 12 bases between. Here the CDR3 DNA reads TGTGCCAGCAGTGGTACAGGGATCACTGAAGCTTTCTTT. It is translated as CASSGTGITEAFF.

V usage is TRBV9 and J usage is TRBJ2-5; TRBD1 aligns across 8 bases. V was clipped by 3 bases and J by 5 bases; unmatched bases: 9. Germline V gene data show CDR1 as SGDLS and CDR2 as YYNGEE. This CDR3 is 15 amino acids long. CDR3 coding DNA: TGTGCCAGCAGCGCCTCAAACAGGGGGTTTGAGACCCAGTACTTC. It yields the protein CASSASNRGFETQYF.

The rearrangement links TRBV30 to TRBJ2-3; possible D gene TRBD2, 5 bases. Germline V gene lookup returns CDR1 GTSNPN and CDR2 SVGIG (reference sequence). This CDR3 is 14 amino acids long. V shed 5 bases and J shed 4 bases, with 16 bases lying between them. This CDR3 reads CAWAPTGGPDTQYF. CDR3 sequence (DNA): TGTGCCTGGGCCCCTACTGGCGGGCCAGATACGCAGTATTTT.

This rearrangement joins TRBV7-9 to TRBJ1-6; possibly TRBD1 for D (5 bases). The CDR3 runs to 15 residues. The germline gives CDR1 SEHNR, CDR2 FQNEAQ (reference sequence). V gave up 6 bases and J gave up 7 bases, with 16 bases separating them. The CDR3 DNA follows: TGTGCCAGCAGACCTCGGGAGGGGACGAATTCACCCCTCCACTTT. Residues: CASRPREGTNSPLHF.

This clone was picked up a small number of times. Written as DNA, the CDR3 is TGTGCCAGTATAGGGAACACCGGGGAGCTGTTTTTT. This sequence encodes CASIGNTGELFF. This sequence joins TRBV19 and TRBJ2-2; D gene ambiguous. The CDR3 totals 12 residues. Trimming pared 7 bases from V and 1 base from J, leaving 4 bases between. Germline V gene sequence: CDR1 LNHDA, CDR2 SQIVND (reference sequence).

The CDR3, as DNA: TGTGCCAGCAGCCTCTCTTGGGGCGCCCGGTCGGAGACCCAGTACTTC. Its translation: CASSLSWGARSETQYF. V is TRBV28 and J is TRBJ2-5, with D possibly matching TRBD1 (5 bases). V lost 6 bases to trimming and J lost 5 bases, with 22 bases between them. The CDR3 is made up of 16 amino acids. Germline CDR1 and CDR2: MDHEN and SYDVKM.

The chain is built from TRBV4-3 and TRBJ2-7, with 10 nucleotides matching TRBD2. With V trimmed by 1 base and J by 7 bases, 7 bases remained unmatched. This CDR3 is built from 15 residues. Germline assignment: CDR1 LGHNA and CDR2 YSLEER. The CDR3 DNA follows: TGCGCCAGCAGCCAAGGTGCTAGCGGGAGATTTGAGCAGTACTTC. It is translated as CASSQGASGRFEQYF.

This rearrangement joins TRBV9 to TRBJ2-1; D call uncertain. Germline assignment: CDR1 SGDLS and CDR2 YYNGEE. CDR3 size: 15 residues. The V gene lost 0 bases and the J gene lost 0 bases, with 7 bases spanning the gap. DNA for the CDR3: TGTGCCAGCAGCGTAGCTATCAGCTCCTACAATGAGCAGTTCTTC. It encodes CASSVAISSYNEQFF.

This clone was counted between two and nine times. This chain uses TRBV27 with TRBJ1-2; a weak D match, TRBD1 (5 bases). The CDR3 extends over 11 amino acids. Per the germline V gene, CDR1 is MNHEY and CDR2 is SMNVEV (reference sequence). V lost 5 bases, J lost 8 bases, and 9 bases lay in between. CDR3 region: CASSGGSGYTF. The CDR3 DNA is TGTGCCAGCAGTGGGGGGTCCGGCTACACCTTC.

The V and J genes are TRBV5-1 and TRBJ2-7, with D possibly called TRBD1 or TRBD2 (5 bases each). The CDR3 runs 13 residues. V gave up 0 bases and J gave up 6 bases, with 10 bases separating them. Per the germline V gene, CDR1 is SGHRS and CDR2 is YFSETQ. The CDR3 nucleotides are TGCGCCAGCAGCTTGGGAGGGGCGGGCGAGCAGTACTTC. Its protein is CASSLGGAGEQYF.